Following are 25 T cell receptor beta chains from one sample sequenced in a study of shared clonotypes between healthy human individuals. Clones were sequenced by immunoSEQ multiplex PCR, and TCRdb holds only the in-frame ones, with some missing. The table records a few million clones, 90% to 96% of them present only once. The sequencing sample was made of naive CD4+ T cells sorted from blood. The sample's subset: CD45RA+ positively selected. These receptors were collected from a young man in good health.

The J gene is TRBJ1-2, the V gene TRBV5-1; D not certain. This CDR3 region has 12 residues. Germline CDR1 and CDR2: SGHRS and YFSETQ. V lost 3 bases, J lost 2 bases, and 5 bases lay in between. CDR3 sequence: CASSSVNYGYTF. CDR3 in DNA: TGCGCCAGCAGCTCGGTCAACTATGGCTACACCTTC.

The chain has TRBV2 and TRBJ2-3, with D uncertain. Germline CDR1 reads SNHLY; CDR2 reads FYNNEI. V lost 7 bases, J lost 0 bases, and 8 bases lay in between. This CDR3 is 13 amino acids long. CDR3 protein: CASMQESTDTQYF. In nucleotides, the CDR3 is TGTGCCAGCATGCAGGAGAGCACAGATACGCAGTATTTT.

CDR3 nucleotide sequence: TGTGCCAGCAGTGGGCGGGCAACTAATGAAAAACTGTTTTTT. It is translated as CASSGRATNEKLFF. The chain carries TRBV6-6 and TRBJ1-4, with D unclear. The CDR3 runs 14 residues. Germline CDR1 and CDR2: MNHNY and SVGAGI (reference sequence). V was clipped by 5 bases and J by 0 bases, with 7 bases between them.

This chain links TRBV30 with TRBJ1-2; D is perhaps TRBD1 (5 bases). Germline loops: CDR1 GTSNPN, CDR2 SVGIG (reference sequence). This CDR3 spans 15 amino acids. V was shortened by 1 base and J by 8 bases, with 20 bases between the two germline ends. The CDR3 DNA follows: TGTGCCTGGAGTGCCCGCGATGGGGCCTGGGGCGGCTACACCTTC. Translation: CAWSARDGAWGGYTF.

Concerning this clone itself: Other DNA variants within this sample encode the same CDR3. CDR3 DNA: TGTGCCAGCTCACCAGGGGGTGGCAACACTGAAGCTTTCTTT. Translated, it gives CASSPGGGNTEAFF. The chain couples TRBV18 to TRBJ1-1; tentatively, D is TRBD1 (5 bases). Germline assignment: CDR1 KGHSH and CDR2 LQKENI. Deletions cut 2 bases from V and 2 bases from J, with 9 bases between. The length of the CDR3 is 14 residues.

The chain links TRBV5-4 to TRBJ2-5; D tentatively fits TRBD1 or TRBD2 (6 bases each). The germline V gene has CDR1 SGHNT and CDR2 YYREEE (reference sequence). V lost 3 bases to trimming and J lost 5 bases, with 17 bases between them. The CDR3 covers 15 residues. CDR3 nucleotides: TGTGCCAGCAGCTCGGGACCCGGGGGCGGGGAGACCCAGTACTTC. This translates into CASSSGPGGGETQYF.

The J gene is TRBJ1-5, the V gene TRBV19; no reliable D call. This CDR3 has 17 residues. Germline V gene data show CDR1 as LNHDA and CDR2 as SQIVND (reference sequence). V lost 4 bases and J 0 bases, leaving 16 bases between the germline ends. CDR3 coding DNA: TGTGCCAGTAGTAATGGCAGAACCCGTGATAGCAATCAGCCCCAGCATTTT. Translated: CASSNGRTRDSNQPQHF.

The CDR3 DNA reads TGTGCCTGGGGAGTGGGCGGGGCAAGAGACAATGAGCAGTTCTTC. It encodes CAWGVGGARDNEQFF. V is TRBV30 and J is TRBJ2-1; D may be TRBD2 (6 bases). Germline loops: CDR1 GTSNPN, CDR2 SVGIG (reference sequence). V gave up 5 bases and J gave up 5 bases, with 19 bases separating them. This CDR3 comprises 15 residues.

The V gene is TRBV2, the J gene TRBJ2-2, with D unresolved. The germline gives CDR1 SNHLY, CDR2 FYNNEI. V was shortened by 4 bases and J by 2 bases, with 11 bases between the two germline ends. This CDR3 contains 15 residues. The CDR3 sequence: CASSVIRLNTGELFF. CDR3 bases: TGTGCCAGCAGTGTGATAAGGTTAAACACCGGGGAGCTGTTTTTT. The full variable domain, its missing parts supplied by reference TRBV2 and TRBJ2-2, is EPEVTQTPSHQVTQMGQEVILRCVPISNHLYFYWYRQILGQKVEFLVSFYNNEISEKSEIFDDQFSVERPDGSNFTLKIRSTKLEDSAMYFCASSVIRLNTGELFFGEGSRLTVL.

The CDR3 reads CASSLETDYNEQFF. In nucleotides, the CDR3 is TGTGCCAGCAGTTTAGAGACAGATTACAATGAGCAGTTCTTC. This chain uses TRBV27 with TRBJ2-1, with TRBD1 as a possible D gene (5 bases). CDR3 size: 14 residues. Germline CDR1 reads MNHEY; CDR2 reads SMNVEV (reference sequence). V lost 2 bases, J lost 4 bases, and 9 bases lay in between.

This clone came up a few times. J is TRBJ1-2 and V is TRBV9; the D is unclear. The CDR3 is 12 residues long. The germline CDR1 and CDR2 sequences are SGDLS and YYNGEE. Trimming shortened V by 8 bases and J by 1 base, and 9 bases separated the two germline ends. CDR3 DNA: TGTGCCAGTAGGTCGGATAACTATGGCTACACCTTC. The encoded protein is CASRSDNYGYTF.

The V call is TRBV10-1, the J call TRBJ2-1, with D possibly TRBD2 on 5 matching bases. Trimming cost V 2 bases and J 0 bases, with 11 bases left between them. The germline gives CDR1 WNHNN, CDR2 SYGVQD (reference sequence). There are 16 residues in the CDR3. The CDR3 spells CASSEGSGFSYNEQFF. The CDR3 nucleotides read TGCGCCAGCAGTGAGGGGAGCGGCTTCTCCTACAATGAGCAGTTCTTC.

The rearrangement joins TRBV27 to TRBJ2-3, with 11 nucleotides matching TRBD1. This CDR3 comprises 14 residues. Germline V gene data show CDR1 as MNHEY and CDR2 as SMNVEV (reference sequence). The J segment lost 5 bases and the V segment lost 5 bases, leaving 3 bases of the junction unmatched. In DNA, the CDR3 is TGTGCCAGCAGTCGGACAGGGGGCGTAGATACGCAGTATTTT. Amino acids: CASSRTGGVDTQYF.

Details on this clone: Other nucleotide sequences in the sample specify the same CDR3. The chain couples TRBV18 to TRBJ2-7, with 8 nucleotides matching TRBD2. Germline V gene sequence: CDR1 KGHSH, CDR2 LQKENI. The CDR3 length is 13 residues. Trimming removed 3 bases from V and 6 bases from J; junction bases left unmatched: 4. As DNA, the CDR3 is TGTGCCAGCTCACCCCCCGGGGGGGTCGAGCAGTACTTC. The encoded protein is CASSPPGGVEQYF.

V and J are TRBV7-9 and TRBJ2-7, with 7 bases matching TRBD1. The V and J ends lost 1 base and 3 bases, in that order; junction bases with no gene match: 9. Germline V gene sequence: CDR1 SEHNR, CDR2 FQNEAQ (reference sequence). The CDR3 covers 16 residues. This CDR3 reads CASSLGEVGTDYEQYF. The CDR3 coding sequence is TGTGCCAGCAGCTTAGGGGAAGTGGGGACAGACTACGAGCAGTACTTC.

The V and J genes are TRBV29-1 and TRBJ2-1, with 8 nucleotides matching TRBD2. Germline assignment: CDR1 SQVTM and CDR2 ANQGSEA. The CDR3 has 13 residues. The V and J ends lost 8 bases and 6 bases, in that order; junction bases with no gene match: 9. CDR3 sequence reads: CSPFGLAVNEQFF. The DNA of the CDR3 is TGCAGCCCCTTCGGACTAGCCGTCAATGAGCAGTTCTTC.

J is TRBJ1-1 and V is TRBV6-1; D might be TRBD1 (5 bases). Trimming took off 11 bases at V and 6 bases at J, with 19 bases between the two ends. The V gene's germline CDR1 is MNHNS and CDR2 SASEGT. The CDR3 runs 13 residues. CDR3 residues: CACQGGGESEAFF. In DNA form, the CDR3 reads TGTGCCTGCCAGGGCGGGGGAGAATCTGAAGCTTTCTTT.

The chain joins TRBV5-4 to TRBJ2-3; D unclear. V was cut by 6 bases and J by 0 bases, with 17 bases left in between. This CDR3 comprises 16 residues. The V gene's germline CDR1 is SGHNT and CDR2 YYREEE (reference sequence). The CDR3 DNA reads TGTGCCAGCACCCTTAGATCCGAGTCTAGCACAGATACGCAGTATTTT. It encodes CASTLRSESSTDTQYF. The full variable domain, completed using reference TRBV5-4 and TRBJ2-3, is ETGVTQSPTHLIKTRGQQVTLRCSSQSGHNTVSWYQQALGQGPQFIFQYYREEENGRGNFPPRFSGLQFPNYSSELNVNALELDDSALYLCASTLRSESSTDTQYFGPGTRLTVL.

This chain joins TRBV6-5 and TRBJ2-7, with 7 bases fitting TRBD1. The CDR3 runs 15 residues. The ends lost 0 bases at V and 3 bases at J; junction bases unmatched: 5. Germline V CDR1 and CDR2: MNHEY, SVGAGI. This chain's CDR3 is CASSYSKGQRYEQYF. CDR3 bases: TGTGCCAGCAGTTACTCGAAGGGACAGCGCTACGAGCAGTACTTC.

This clone was found once. As DNA, the CDR3 is TGTGCCAGCAGTACCCCCCGGGACGGAGCCTTCTACGAGCAGTACTTC. Translation: CASSTPRDGAFYEQYF. The chain links TRBV6-6 to TRBJ2-7, with D perhaps assigned TRBD1 or TRBD2 (5 bases each). The CDR3 consists of 16 residues. Trimming left V 5 bases short and J 3 bases short, with 20 bases between. Germline V gene data show CDR1 as MNHNY and CDR2 as SVGAGI (reference sequence).

This chain connects TRBV11-3 to TRBJ2-2; tentative D call: TRBD1 (5 bases). The germline V and J ends were trimmed by 1 base and 5 bases, with 17 bases remaining between them. The CDR3 is 17 residues long. Per germline, CDR1 SGHNT and CDR2 YENEEA. The CDR3 nucleotides are TGTGCCAGCAGCTTAGCCGCAGGGCCCCTTGCGACCGGGGAGCTGTTTTTT. Protein sequence: CASSLAAGPLATGELFF.

This clone was seen just once. This chain links TRBV2 with TRBJ2-5; D may be TRBD1 (5 bases). The V end was cut by 9 bases, the J end by 2 bases, with 13 bases between. CDR1 is SNHLY, CDR2 FYNNEI, per germline. This CDR3 region has 13 residues. This chain's CDR3 is CARSTETQETQYF. In nucleotides, the CDR3 is TGTGCCAGGTCGACAGAGACACAAGAGACCCAGTACTTC.

The count of this clone is one. The CDR3 spells CASSSPRDSYEQYF. The CDR3 nucleotides read TGTGCCAGCAGTTCCCCTCGGGACTCATACGAGCAGTACTTC. This rearrangement joins TRBV5-4 to TRBJ2-7; a weak D match, TRBD2 (6 bases). Germline V CDR1 and CDR2: SGHNT, YYREEE (reference sequence). V was trimmed by 5 bases and J by 4 bases, leaving 16 bases between them. The CDR3 totals 14 residues.

With respect to this clone: The sample carries other DNA sequences with the same CDR3. This rearrangement joins TRBV10-3 to TRBJ2-3, with 10 bases fitting TRBD1. Germline CDR1 is ENHRY and CDR2 is SYGVKD. The CDR3 has 15 residues. J was trimmed by 1 base and V by 2 bases; bases with no gene match: 0. DNA of the CDR3: TGTGCCATCAGTGAGGGGACAGGGGGCACAGATACGCAGTATTTT. Amino acid sequence: CAISEGTGGTDTQYF.

The V gene is TRBV18, the J gene TRBJ2-1, with 14 bases lining up with TRBD2. The CDR3 runs 18 residues. V gave up 6 bases and J gave up 7 bases; unmatched junction bases: 14. Germline V gives CDR1 KGHSH, CDR2 LQKENI. CDR3 sequence reads: CASSMRLAGGLMGNEQFF. The CDR3 nucleotides are TGTGCCAGCTCGATGAGACTAGCGGGAGGGCTGATGGGGAATGAGCAGTTCTTC.